The 20 T cell receptor beta chains below all came from one sample that was sequenced in a study of cytomegalovirus exposure and HLA in healthy donors. The study ran its PCR with 60 Vbeta and 13 Jbeta primers. The method was immunoSEQ multiplex PCR; TCRdb's version includes in-frame clones alone and lacks a portion of them. This repertoire shows around 86,000 clones, 7.6% found once; its top ten account for about 2%. The sequenced sample was PBMCs. These receptors were taken from a man aged 50-60 years in good health and CMV-seronegative.

This clone was seen many times. The chain employs TRBV21-1 and TRBJ1-1; the D call in the table, TRBD1, was not verified against the DNA. TRBV21-1 is tagged as a pseudogene. This CDR3 contains 13 residues. Here the CDR3 reads CASSKGQNTEAFF. The CDR3 bases are TGTGCCAGCAGCAAAGGACAGAACACTGAAGCTTTCTTT.

In this sample, this clone turned up a few times. The V and J genes are TRBV28 and TRBJ2-7; possible D gene TRBD1, 6 bases. Per germline, CDR1 MDHEN and CDR2 SYDVKM. CDR3 length: 13 residues. The V and J ends lost 5 bases and 0 bases respectively, with 8 bases between them. CDR3 nucleotide sequence: TGTGCCAGCAGTCCAGGGGACTCCTACGAGCAGTACTTC. Translated, it gives CASSPGDSYEQYF.

V gene TRBV5-1 combines with J gene TRBJ1-1, with D possibly being TRBD1 (6 bases). V dropped 2 bases and J dropped 1 base, with 12 bases sitting between them. CDR1 and CDR2 from the germline V gene are SGHRS and YFSETQ. The CDR3 runs to 15 residues. CDR3 DNA: TGCGCCAGCAGCTTACAGGGTTCAGGGAACACTGAAGCTTTCTTT. Encoded protein: CASSLQGSGNTEAFF.

This clone was counted between two and nine times. The V gene is TRBV18, the J gene TRBJ2-3; D is ambiguous. V was trimmed by 0 bases and J by 4 bases, leaving 5 bases between them. Germline-derived CDR1 and CDR2 are KGHSH and LQKENI. This CDR3 region has 13 residues. CDR3 amino acids: CASSPPNPDTQYF. DNA for the CDR3: TGTGCCAGCTCACCACCTAATCCAGATACGCAGTATTTT. The entire variable domain, with the rest obtained from reference TRBV18 and TRBJ2-3, is as follows: NAGVMQNPRHLVRRRGQEARLRCSPMKGHSHVYWYRQLPEEGLKFMVYLQKENIIDESGMPKERFSAEFPKEGPSILRIQQVVRGDSAAYFCASSPPNPDTQYFGPGTRLTVL.

The V and J genes are TRBV19 and TRBJ2-5; D possibly corresponds to TRBD1 (5 bases). CDR3 size: 14 residues. Trimming pared 5 bases from V and 1 base from J, leaving 11 bases between. CDR1 and CDR2 from the germline V gene are LNHDA and SQIVND (reference sequence). In nucleotides, the CDR3 is TGTGCCAGTAGTCCGACAGTCCTCCAAGAGACCCAGTACTTC. Protein sequence: CASSPTVLQETQYF.

This chain links TRBV6-6 with TRBJ1-2, with TRBD1 matching over 7 bases. Germline V gene sequence: CDR1 MNHNY, CDR2 SVGAGI (reference sequence). V lost 2 bases to trimming and J lost 4 bases; unmatched junction nucleotides: 4. The CDR3 runs 14 residues. The chain's CDR3 is CASSYRGPGYGYTF. CDR3 in DNA: TGTGCCAGCAGTTACAGGGGGCCTGGCTATGGCTACACCTTC.

Of note for this clone: The identical CDR3 is also encoded by other nucleotide sequences in the sample. The chain is built from TRBV18 and TRBJ1-1; no clear D. CDR3 size: 14 residues. V lost 0 bases to trimming and J lost 7 bases, with 12 bases between them. Per the germline V gene, CDR1 is KGHSH and CDR2 is LQKENI. The chain's CDR3 is CASSPPADRSEAFF. DNA for the CDR3: TGTGCCAGCTCACCACCTGCGGATCGTAGTGAAGCTTTCTTT. Complete variable domain (other parts from reference TRBV18 and TRBJ1-1): NAGVMQNPRHLVRRRGQEARLRCSPMKGHSHVYWYRQLPEEGLKFMVYLQKENIIDESGMPKERFSAEFPKEGPSILRIQQVVRGDSAAYFCASSPPADRSEAFFGQGTRLTVV.

This sequence joins TRBV11-1 and TRBJ2-3; D gene uncertain. V was shortened by 4 bases and J by 0 bases, with 8 bases between the two germline ends. The CDR3 has 14 amino acids. From germline, CDR1 is SGHAT and CDR2 FQDESV (reference sequence). This CDR3 reads CASSSTRSTDTQYF. In nucleotides, the CDR3 is TGTGCCAGCAGCTCCACTCGGAGCACAGATACGCAGTATTTT.

This clone was detected only a few times. The V gene is TRBV7-9, the J gene TRBJ2-3, with D possibly being TRBD1 (6 bases). Germline loops: CDR1 SEHNR, CDR2 FQNEAQ (reference sequence). V was trimmed by 1 base and J by 1 base, leaving 6 bases between them. CDR3 length equals 14 residues. The DNA of the CDR3 is TGTGCCAGCAGCTTAGGACAGGGCACAGATACGCAGTATTTT. It translates to CASSLGQGTDTQYF.

This clone was detected a few times. J is TRBJ2-2 and V is TRBV6-4; D not certain. The CDR3 extends over 14 amino acids. V lost 5 bases and J lost 2, with 9 bases in between. CDR1 and CDR2 (germline): MRHNA, SNTAGT. DNA for the CDR3: TGTGCCAGCAGTCCGGGTCAAAACACCGGGGAGCTGTTTTTT. Protein product: CASSPGQNTGELFF.

The rearrangement links TRBV19 to TRBJ2-6; D possibly corresponds to TRBD1 (6 bases). The CDR3 contains 16 residues. Between the trimmed V and J ends, which lost 1 base and 2 bases, there was a span of 9 bases. Germline lookup yields CDR1 LNHDA and CDR2 SQIVND (reference sequence). CDR3 DNA sequence: TGTGCCAGTAGTATAGCTGGGGGCCCTGGGGCCAACGTCCTGACTTTC. Translated, it gives CASSIAGGPGANVLTF.

The chain carries TRBV7-2 and TRBJ2-1; TRBD2 is a possible D gene (6 bases). The germline V gene has CDR1 SGHTA and CDR2 FQGNSA. The CDR3 sequence is 14 residues long. Trimming left V 7 bases short and J 4 bases short, with 14 bases between. CDR3 protein: CASNLGGTYNEQFF. The DNA for the CDR3 is TGTGCCAGCAACCTCGGCGGGACTTACAATGAGCAGTTCTTC.

The chain links TRBV4-1 to TRBJ2-7, with 10 bases identical to TRBD1. V trimming: 5 bases; J trimming: 3 bases; junction bases outside the gene matches: 7. In germline, CDR1 is MGHRA, CDR2 YSYEKL. CDR3 length: 15 residues. The CDR3 here is CASSTPGTGDYEQYF. CDR3 in DNA: TGCGCCAGCAGCACACCCGGGACAGGGGACTACGAGCAGTACTTC.

A few counts support this clone. This chain uses TRBV6-6 with TRBJ2-6; possible D gene TRBD1, 5 bases. V lost 7 bases to trimming and J lost 0 bases, with 7 bases between them. CDR3 length: 14 amino acids. The germline CDR1 and CDR2 sequences are MNHNY and SVGAGI (reference sequence). The CDR3 spells CASTTGSGANVLTF. CDR3 DNA sequence: TGTGCCAGCACCACAGGCTCTGGGGCCAACGTCCTGACTTTC.

This clone was counted only a few times. CDR3 loop: CASSQGQGLNEQFF. The CDR3 coding sequence is TGTGCCAGCTCACAAGGACAGGGGCTTAATGAGCAGTTCTTC. The J gene is TRBJ2-1, the V gene TRBV18; 9 bases are a match to TRBD1. CDR1 KGHSH and CDR2 LQKENI come from the germline V gene. V lost 4 bases to trimming and J lost 7 bases; unmatched junction nucleotides: 5. The CDR3 sequence is 14 residues long. The full variable domain, in which reference TRBV18 and TRBJ2-1 provide the parts outside the CDR3, is NAGVMQNPRHLVRRRGQEARLRCSPMKGHSHVYWYRQLPEEGLKFMVYLQKENIIDESGMPKERFSAEFPKEGPSILRIQQVVRGDSAAYFCASSQGQGLNEQFFGPGTRLTVL.

The rearrangement links TRBV7-6 to TRBJ2-7; D possibly corresponds to TRBD1 (6 bases). Germline V gives CDR1 SGHVS, CDR2 FNYEAQ. There are 15 residues in the CDR3. Trimming took 1 base from V and 4 from J, leaving 14 bases between them. The CDR3 reads CASSLGTDSSYEQYF. As DNA, the CDR3 is TGTGCCAGCAGCTTAGGGACGGACAGCTCTTACGAGCAGTACTTC.

This clone was detected a few times. The rearrangement joins TRBV10-3 to TRBJ2-1; TRBD1 aligns across 7 bases. Trimming took 5 bases from V and 6 from J; bases not matched to a gene: 10. In germline, CDR1 is ENHRY, CDR2 SYGVKD. This CDR3 is 15 amino acids long. The CDR3 sequence: CAISPGQIHSNEQFF. The CDR3 DNA sequence: TGTGCCATCAGTCCGGGACAGATCCATAGCAATGAGCAGTTCTTC.

The rearrangement joins TRBV5-1 to TRBJ2-1; a weak D match, TRBD1 (6 bases). The CDR3 loop spans 15 amino acids. With 7 bases removed from V and 3 bases from J, the gap between germline ends came to 17 bases. CDR1 and CDR2 from the germline V gene are SGHRS and YFSETQ. CDR3 residues: CASGEPRGGYNEQFF. CDR3 DNA: TGCGCCAGCGGTGAACCCAGGGGTGGCTACAATGAGCAGTTCTTC.

This clone occurred a few times. The chain carries TRBV10-3 and TRBJ1-1, with D perhaps TRBD1 (5 bases). V shed 2 bases and J shed 2 bases, with 12 bases lying between them. The CDR3 length is 15 residues. Per the germline V gene, CDR1 is ENHRY and CDR2 is SYGVKD. CDR3 region: CAISERTGLNTEAFF. DNA of the CDR3: TGTGCCATCAGTGAGCGAACAGGTCTTAACACTGAAGCTTTCTTT.

Details on this clone: This same CDR3 is encoded by further DNA sequences in the sample. V usage is TRBV7-8 and J usage is TRBJ2-5; D is possibly TRBD2 (6 bases). The CDR3 extends over 14 amino acids. Deletions cut 4 bases from V and 4 bases from J, with 13 bases between. Germline values: CDR1 SGHVS, CDR2 FQNEAQ. The CDR3 sequence is CASSSGGRGETQYF. The CDR3 coding sequence is TGTGCCAGCAGCTCCGGGGGTAGAGGAGAGACCCAGTACTTC.